This T cell receptor beta chain was recorded in a study of blood T cell repertoires in COVID-19. Across the whole study: From the United States, Italy and Spain came samples of acute and convalescent COVID-19. PBMCs, B-cell-depleted T cells, or T cells provided the cDNA or gDNA that made up the material.

Source study methods: Estimation of nucleated cell counts relied on the amplification of reference gene primers. Some clones are missing from TCRdb's copy, which holds only in-frame ones; the method was immunoSEQ multiplex PCR. V, J and clone size were drawn from that table, and D and trimming were deduced from the DNA. Among about 74,000 clones listed, 90% were seen once. The germline V gene has CDR1 MNHEY and CDR2 SMNVEV (reference sequence). Losses at the gene ends were 5 bases for V and 4 bases for J; bases not matched to a gene: 10. The CDR3 runs 18 residues. This TCR was recovered from a human donor in a cohort sampled during active COVID-19. This chain connects TRBV27 to TRBJ2-2; 13 bases line up with TRBD2. The sample was peripheral blood. CDR3 nucleotides: TGTGCCAGCAGTCCTACTAGCGGGAGGGCCAGTATCACCGGGGAGCTGTTTTTT. This encodes CASSPTSGRASITGELFF.